This entry concerns a single T cell receptor (beta chain). Antigen: not known. Preparation of TRB cDNA libraries relied on 5' RACE carrying UMI labels. TCRdb re-called the 5' RACE reads, yielding one record per CDR3 amino acid sequence without DNA. The sample data list about 130,000 distinct CDR3 sequences. These data belong to a study of CXCR3-negative and CXCR3-positive naive CD8 T cells. Whole-study results and caveats: Memory cells showed distinct TRBV-TRBJ patterns, while the two naive subsets matched. With CXCR3 expression partially decreased after cryopreservation, most assays relied on fresh PBMCs. High diversity, comparable across both naive subsets, contrasted with much lower diversity in memory CD8+ cells.

Sorts performed in triplicate captured roughly 300,000 cells each from every CD8+ T cell subset. This CDR3 region has 15 residues. Germline V gene lookup returns CDR1 SGHTA and CDR2 FQGNSA. This chain joins TRBV7-2 and TRBJ2-7; lacking DNA, the TRBD1 call made by TCRdb goes unchecked. The origin of this receptor is a human donor in good health. Some clones in this sample may be carry-over from other donors' samples. Sequencing was performed on naive CXCR3- CD8+ T cells from blood. The sample's subset: CD45RO-CCR7+CD27+CD95- naive CD8+ T cells lacking CXCR3 (TNR3-). CDR3 loop: CASSSQLQGASEQYF.